Shown below are 26 T cell receptor beta chains from a single sample sequenced in a study of T cells in narcolepsy. Profiling relied on immunoSEQ multiplex PCR, and the TCRdb table lists in-frame clones only, not all of them. The sample shows fewer than 40,000 clones, roughly 83% of them seen only once. Specimen: CD45RA- memory CD4+ T cells from PBMCs. These receptor sequences come from a human donor with narcolepsy.

The chain recombines TRBV6-6 with TRBJ1-1, with D tentatively TRBD1 (5 bases). CDR1 MNHNY and CDR2 SVGAGI come from the germline V gene (reference sequence). CDR3 length equals 14 residues. The V gene lost 4 bases and the J gene lost 1 base, with 10 bases spanning the gap. CDR3 sequence: CASSLSTANTEAFF. The CDR3 DNA reads TGTGCCAGCAGTTTGTCGACAGCGAACACTGAAGCTTTCTTT.

The DNA for the CDR3 is TGTGCCAGCAGCGTAGGGCAGGGGATATCCTACGAGCAGTACTTC. This gives the protein CASSVGQGISYEQYF. The rearrangement uses TRBV9 and TRBJ2-7; D is perhaps TRBD1 (6 bases). CDR1 and CDR2 (germline): SGDLS, YYNGEE. There are 15 residues in the CDR3. With 0 bases removed from V and 1 base from J, the gap between germline ends came to 11 bases.

The chain uses TRBV7-8 and TRBJ1-1; D remains unclear. The CDR3 length is 19 residues. Deletions cut 1 base from V and 1 base from J, with 22 bases between. CDR1 and CDR2 (germline): SGHVS, FQNEAQ. As DNA, the CDR3 is TGTGCCAGCAGCTTAGACATCAGACACTCTCTACGGGCGAACACTGAAGCTTTCTTT. Translation: CASSLDIRHSLRANTEAFF.

The rearrangement uses TRBV7-2 and TRBJ2-3, with TRBD2 matching over 8 bases. V lost 5 bases to trimming and J lost 8 bases; unmatched junction nucleotides: 12. The CDR3 covers 15 residues. The germline V gene has CDR1 SGHTA and CDR2 FQGNSA. The CDR3 DNA reads as TGTGCCAGCAGCCCCACGGGGGGGGGTGGCGGTACGCAGTATTTT. Residues: CASSPTGGGGGTQYF.

V gene TRBV10-3 combines with J gene TRBJ2-5, with TRBD2 identical over 9 bases. CDR1 and CDR2 from the germline V gene are ENHRY and SYGVKD. V lost 3 bases, J lost 5 bases, and 10 bases stayed unmatched. The CDR3 contains 16 residues. CDR3 loop: CAISDGREGYGETQYF. The CDR3, as DNA: TGTGCCATCAGTGACGGGCGGGAGGGGTACGGCGAGACCCAGTACTTC.

The chain is built from TRBV11-2 and TRBJ1-1; D remains unclear. Trimming stripped 4 bases from V and 2 bases from J, with 11 bases between. This CDR3 region has 14 residues. CDR1 and CDR2 from the germline V gene are SGHAT and FQNNGV. Written as DNA, the CDR3 is TGTGCCAGCAGCTCCCGTCGGGAAAACACTGAAGCTTTCTTT. Its protein product is CASSSRRENTEAFF.

The rearrangement uses TRBV5-6 and TRBJ2-1, with 12 bases aligning to TRBD2. Germline CDR1 and CDR2: SGHDT and YYEEEE. The CDR3 runs 18 residues. J gave up 3 bases and V 0 bases, and 7 bases lay outside the gene matches. The CDR3 coding sequence is TGTGCCAGCAGCTTGGGACTAGCGGGAGTCCGCCTCTACAATGAGCAGTTCTTC. Translating it yields CASSLGLAGVRLYNEQFF.

The CDR3 loop is CASSPSGRAREQYF. The DNA of the CDR3 is TGTGCCAGCAGCCCAAGCGGGAGGGCCAGGGAGCAGTACTTC. V gene TRBV28 combines with J gene TRBJ2-7; 10 nucleotides agree with TRBD2. V shed 6 bases, J shed 7 bases, and the junction held 9 bases outside the gene matches. The germline CDR1 and CDR2 sequences are MDHEN and SYDVKM. This CDR3 has 14 amino acids.

J is TRBJ2-5 and V is TRBV2; TRBD1 might be the D (6 bases). The ends were cut back, 0 bases at V and 6 bases at J, with 14 bases in the middle. CDR1 and CDR2 (germline): SNHLY, FYNNEI. The CDR3 length is 15 residues. The CDR3 loop reads CASSEARRQEKTQYF. In DNA form, the CDR3 reads TGTGCCAGCAGTGAAGCGCGGAGACAGGAGAAGACCCAGTACTTC.

The chain uses TRBV7-2 and TRBJ2-3, with D uncertain. Germline V gene lookup returns CDR1 SGHTA and CDR2 FQGNSA. The ends were cut back, 0 bases at V and 1 base at J, with 5 bases in the middle. The CDR3 covers 14 residues. In DNA, the CDR3 is TGTGCCAGCAGCTTAGCCCACGGCACAGATACGCAGTATTTT. Amino acid sequence: CASSLAHGTDTQYF.

The rearrangement joins TRBV13 to TRBJ2-2; D not resolved. V was shortened by 5 bases and J by 0 bases, with 10 bases between the two germline ends. The germline V gene has CDR1 PRHDT and CDR2 FYEKMQ (reference sequence). CDR3 length equals 15 residues. The CDR3 coding sequence is TGTGCCAGCAGCCCGGACCCAACGAACACCGGGGAGCTGTTTTTT. Translation: CASSPDPTNTGELFF. Variable domain in full (rest from reference TRBV13 and TRBJ2-2): AAGVIQSPRHLIKEKRETATLKCYPIPRHDTVYWYQQGPGQDPQFLISFYEKMQSDKGSIPDRFSAQQFSDYHSELNMSSLELGDSALYFCASSPDPTNTGELFFGEGSRLTVL.

On this clone itself: Since the CDR3 does not end with the conserved phenylalanine or tryptophan, this likely comes from a read error. The DNA is omitted, as the CDR3 cannot be located on it reliably, and the CDR3 follows TCRdb's listing. This chain uses TRBV6-1 with TRBJ2-7; the table's D call, TRBD2, was not checked against the DNA. Germline V CDR1 and CDR2: MNHNS, SASEGT. The CDR3 is 12 residues long, counting both termini. CDR3 sequence reads: CASSVGSGLLEI.

Details on this clone: Distinct nucleotide sequences in the sample also encode this CDR3. The chain uses TRBV2 and TRBJ1-1; TRBD1 aligns across 9 bases. The germline CDR1 and CDR2 sequences are SNHLY and FYNNEI. This CDR3 contains 14 residues. V lost 5 bases to trimming and J lost 1 base; unmatched junction nucleotides: 2. The CDR3 is CASSKGQGNTEAFF. CDR3 nucleotide sequence: TGTGCCAGCAGTAAGGGACAGGGGAACACTGAAGCTTTCTTT.

This clone was seen only a few times. J is TRBJ1-6 and V is TRBV6-6; D call uncertain. This CDR3 is built from 14 residues. Germline CDR1 is MNHNY and CDR2 is SVGAGI (reference sequence). The ends were cut back, 7 bases at V and 8 bases at J, with 15 bases in the middle. CDR3 residues: CASKDGGGDSPLHF. DNA of the CDR3: TGTGCCAGCAAGGACGGAGGCGGAGATTCACCCCTCCACTTT.

Written as DNA, the CDR3 is TGTGCCAGCTCACTTGACCTGAACACTGAAGCTTTCTTT. It yields the protein CASSLDLNTEAFF. V usage is TRBV18 and J usage is TRBJ1-1; D is uncertain. The CDR3 has 13 amino acids. Germline V CDR1 and CDR2: KGHSH, LQKENI. With 4 bases removed from V and 0 bases from J, the gap between germline ends came to 6 bases. The whole variable domain, remainder taken from reference TRBV18 and TRBJ1-1, is NAGVMQNPRHLVRRRGQEARLRCSPMKGHSHVYWYRQLPEEGLKFMVYLQKENIIDESGMPKERFSAEFPKEGPSILRIQQVVRGDSAAYFCASSLDLNTEAFFGQGTRLTVV.

The chain recombines TRBV11-3 with TRBJ1-3; a weak D match, TRBD1 (5 bases). V shed 5 bases and J shed 0 bases, with 17 bases lying between them. The CDR3 loop spans 17 amino acids. Germline V gene lookup returns CDR1 SGHNT and CDR2 YENEEA. Here the CDR3 DNA reads TGTGCCAGCAGCGACCCGGGACCCCCTCTCTCTGGAAACACCATATATTTT. Amino acids: CASSDPGPPLSGNTIYF.

The J gene is TRBJ2-5, the V gene TRBV4-1; TRBD1 is a possible D gene (5 bases). The germline V gene has CDR1 MGHRA and CDR2 YSYEKL. This CDR3 has 15 residues. The V and J ends lost 0 bases and 1 base respectively, with 9 bases between them. CDR3 DNA: TGCGCCAGCAGCCAAGATGTTACAGGCCAAGAGACCCAGTACTTC. Its translation: CASSQDVTGQETQYF.

The chain has TRBV29-1 and TRBJ2-7; D call uncertain. Germline CDR1 and CDR2: SQVTM and ANQGSEA. Trimming shortened V by 6 bases and J by 6 bases, and 15 bases separated the two germline ends. The CDR3 totals 12 residues. The CDR3 region is CSVGLRAGEQYF. As DNA, the CDR3 is TGCAGCGTCGGGTTGAGAGCCGGCGAGCAGTACTTC.

V usage is TRBV10-1 and J usage is TRBJ2-3; no firm D call. The CDR3 runs to 12 residues. Germline V lookup: CDR1 WNHNN, CDR2 SYGVQD (reference sequence). The V and J ends lost 5 bases and 6 bases respectively, with 9 bases between them. CDR3 in amino acids: CASSTVVDTQYF. CDR3 coding DNA: TGCGCCAGCAGTACCGTAGTTGATACGCAGTATTTT.

V is TRBV19 and J is TRBJ1-5, with D perhaps TRBD1 (6 bases). Germline V gives CDR1 LNHDA, CDR2 SQIVND (reference sequence). The V and J ends lost 3 bases and 4 bases respectively, with 13 bases between them. The CDR3 loop spans 15 amino acids. The CDR3 region has the DNA TGTGCCAGTAGTATTGGGGGCCGGGGAAATCAGCCCCAGCATTTT. This encodes CASSIGGRGNQPQHF. The entire variable domain, with the rest obtained from reference TRBV19 and TRBJ1-5, is as follows: DGGITQSPKYLFRKEGQNVTLSCEQNLNHDAMYWYRQDPGQGLRLIYYSQIVNDFQKGDIAEGYSVSREKKESFPLTVTSAQKNPTAFYLCASSIGGRGNQPQHFGDGTRLSIL.

This clone was detected once. The chain joins TRBV27 to TRBJ2-1, with 9 bases that match TRBD2. This CDR3 is built from 15 residues. Germline V CDR1 and CDR2: MNHEY, SMNVEV (reference sequence). V shed 6 bases, J shed 7 bases, and the junction held 10 bases outside the gene matches. DNA for the CDR3: TGTGCCAGCAGCCGACTAGCGGTAAACATTAATGAGCAGTTCTTC. Translation gives CASSRLAVNINEQFF.

The rearrangement joins TRBV11-2 to TRBJ1-1; no firm D call. The germline V and J ends were trimmed by 4 bases and 4 bases, with 10 bases remaining between them. Germline values: CDR1 SGHAT, CDR2 FQNNGV. The CDR3 runs to 13 residues. CDR3 in DNA: TGTGCCAGCAGCTCCGAGAGAGGCACTGAAGCTTTCTTT. Translated: CASSSERGTEAFF.

The V call is TRBV6-5, the J call TRBJ2-7; D not certain. There are 14 residues in the CDR3. From germline, CDR1 is MNHEY and CDR2 SVGAGI. V lost 4 bases and J 1 base, leaving 11 bases between the germline ends. The DNA for the CDR3 is TGTGCCAGCAGTTGGGGTGACGGATCCTACGAGCAGTACTTC. Translated, it gives CASSWGDGSYEQYF.

V and J are TRBV7-6 and TRBJ2-3; D call uncertain. Germline assignment: CDR1 SGHVS and CDR2 FNYEAQ. The CDR3 runs 17 residues. Trimming cost V 0 bases and J 2 bases, with 15 bases left between them. The CDR3 DNA reads TGTGCCAGCAGCTTAGCCCGAGTGGGGTCCCTCACAGATACGCAGTATTTT. Its protein product is CASSLARVGSLTDTQYF.

This clone turned up a few times. CDR3 sequence reads: CASSLQGANTEAFF. CDR3 nucleotides: TGTGCCAGCAGCTTACAGGGTGCGAACACTGAAGCTTTCTTT. The rearrangement joins TRBV7-9 to TRBJ1-1; D possibly corresponds to TRBD1 (5 bases). Germline-derived CDR1 and CDR2 are SEHNR and FQNEAQ (reference sequence). Trimming cost V 2 bases and J 1 base, with 8 bases left between them. This CDR3 has 14 residues.

This clone was seen a handful of times. In nucleotides, the CDR3 is TGCGCCAGCAGCTTTGATCCTACCCTATCGTACAATGAGCAGTTCTTC. It encodes CASSFDPTLSYNEQFF. This sequence joins TRBV5-1 and TRBJ2-1, with no clear D. V gave up 2 bases and J gave up 4 bases, with 16 bases separating them. The CDR3 totals 16 residues. From germline, CDR1 is SGHRS and CDR2 YFSETQ.